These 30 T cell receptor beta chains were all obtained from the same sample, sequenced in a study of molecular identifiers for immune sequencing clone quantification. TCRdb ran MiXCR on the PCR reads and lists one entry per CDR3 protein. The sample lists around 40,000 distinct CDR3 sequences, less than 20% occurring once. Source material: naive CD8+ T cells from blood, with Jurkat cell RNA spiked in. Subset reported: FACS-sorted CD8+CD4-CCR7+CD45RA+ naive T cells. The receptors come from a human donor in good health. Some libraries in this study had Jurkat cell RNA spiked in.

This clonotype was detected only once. The CDR3 is CASKKTGGILVDTQYF. The CDR3 DNA reads TGTGCCAGCAAGAAGACAGGGGGCATATTGGTAGATACGCAGTATTTT. This sequence joins TRBV2 and TRBJ2-3; 10 bases fit TRBD1. The J segment lost 5 bases and the V segment lost 7 bases, leaving 12 bases of the junction unmatched. The CDR3 extends over 16 amino acids. The germline V gene has CDR1 SNHLY and CDR2 FYNNEI.

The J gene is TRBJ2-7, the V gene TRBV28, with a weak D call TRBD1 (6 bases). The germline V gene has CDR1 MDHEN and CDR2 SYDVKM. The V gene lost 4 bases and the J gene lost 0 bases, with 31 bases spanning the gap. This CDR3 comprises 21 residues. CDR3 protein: CASSSPSVRAGVLPYSYEQYF. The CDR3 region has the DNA TGTGCCAGCAGTTCCCCGTCGGTTCGGGCAGGGGTTCTCCCTTACTCCTACGAGCAGTACTTC.

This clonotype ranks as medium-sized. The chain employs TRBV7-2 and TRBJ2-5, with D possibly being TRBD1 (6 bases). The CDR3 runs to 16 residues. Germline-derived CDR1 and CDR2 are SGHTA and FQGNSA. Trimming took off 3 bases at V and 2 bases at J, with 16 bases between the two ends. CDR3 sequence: CASSFPGAPGQETQYF. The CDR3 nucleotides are TGTGCCAGCAGCTTCCCAGGGGCTCCGGGGCAAGAGACCCAGTACTTC.

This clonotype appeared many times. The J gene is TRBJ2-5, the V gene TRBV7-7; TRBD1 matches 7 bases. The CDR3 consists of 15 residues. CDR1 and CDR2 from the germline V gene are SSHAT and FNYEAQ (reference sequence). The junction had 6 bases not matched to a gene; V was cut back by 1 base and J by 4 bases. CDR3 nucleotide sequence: TGTGCCAGCAGCTTAGGTAGGGGGCGAGGAGAGACCCAGTACTTC. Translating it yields CASSLGRGRGETQYF.

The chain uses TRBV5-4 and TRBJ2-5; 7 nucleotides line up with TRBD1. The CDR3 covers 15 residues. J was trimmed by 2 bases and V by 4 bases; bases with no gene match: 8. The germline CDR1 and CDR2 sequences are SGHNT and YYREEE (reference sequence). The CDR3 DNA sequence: TGTGCCAGCAGCACGATCGACAGGGCACAAGAGACCCAGTACTTC. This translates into CASSTIDRAQETQYF. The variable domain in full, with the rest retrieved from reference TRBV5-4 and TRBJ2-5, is ETGVTQSPTHLIKTRGQQVTLRCSSQSGHNTVSWYQQALGQGPQFIFQYYREEENGRGNFPPRFSGLQFPNYSSELNVNALELDDSALYLCASSTIDRAQETQYFGPGTRLLVL.

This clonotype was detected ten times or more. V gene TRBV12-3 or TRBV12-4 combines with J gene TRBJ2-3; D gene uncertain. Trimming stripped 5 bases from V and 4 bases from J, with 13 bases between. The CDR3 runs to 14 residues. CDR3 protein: CASSPTPSADTQYF. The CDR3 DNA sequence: TGTGCCAGCAGTCCGACACCCTCCGCAGATACGCAGTATTTT.

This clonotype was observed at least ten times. CDR3 sequence reads: CAWSAVWAFF. The CDR3, as DNA: TGTGCCTGGAGCGCGGTTTGGGCTTTCTTT. V and J are TRBV30 and TRBJ1-1; D is unresolved. Trimming stripped 3 bases from V and 11 bases from J, with 10 bases between. In germline, CDR1 is GTSNPN, CDR2 SVGIG (reference sequence). This CDR3 has 10 residues.

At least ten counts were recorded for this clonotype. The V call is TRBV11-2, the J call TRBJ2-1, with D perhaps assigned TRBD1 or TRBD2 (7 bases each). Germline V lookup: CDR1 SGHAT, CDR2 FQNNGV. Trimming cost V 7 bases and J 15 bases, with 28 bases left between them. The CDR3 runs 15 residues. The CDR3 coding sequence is TGTGCCAGCACCCCTTACCCAGCCGCACAGGGGAGGGGGTTCTTC. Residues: CASTPYPAAQGRGFF.

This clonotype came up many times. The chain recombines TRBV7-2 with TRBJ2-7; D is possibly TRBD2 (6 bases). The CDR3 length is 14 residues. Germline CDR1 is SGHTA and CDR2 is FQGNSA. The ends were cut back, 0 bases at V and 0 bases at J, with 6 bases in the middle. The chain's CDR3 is CASSLAGGSYEQYF. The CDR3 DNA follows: TGTGCCAGCAGCTTAGCGGGGGGCTCCTACGAGCAGTACTTC.

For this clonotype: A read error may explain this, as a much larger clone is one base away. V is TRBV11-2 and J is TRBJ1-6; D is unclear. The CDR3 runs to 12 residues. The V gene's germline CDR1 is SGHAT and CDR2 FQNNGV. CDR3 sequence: CASSSLGSPPHF. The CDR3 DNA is TGTGCCAGCAGCTCTTTGGGTTCACCCCCCCACTTT.

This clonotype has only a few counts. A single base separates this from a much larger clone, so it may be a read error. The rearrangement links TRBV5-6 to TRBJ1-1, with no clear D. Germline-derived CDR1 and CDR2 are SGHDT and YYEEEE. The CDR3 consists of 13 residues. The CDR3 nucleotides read TGTACCAGCAGCCTTCACATGAACACTGAAGCTTTCTTT. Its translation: CTSSLHMNTEAFF.

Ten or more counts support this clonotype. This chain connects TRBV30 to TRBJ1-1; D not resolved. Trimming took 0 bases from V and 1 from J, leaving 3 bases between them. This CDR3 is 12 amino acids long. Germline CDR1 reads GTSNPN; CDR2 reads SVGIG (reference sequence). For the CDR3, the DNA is TGTGCCTGGAGTGTGGCGAACACTGAAGCTTTCTTT. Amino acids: CAWSVANTEAFF.

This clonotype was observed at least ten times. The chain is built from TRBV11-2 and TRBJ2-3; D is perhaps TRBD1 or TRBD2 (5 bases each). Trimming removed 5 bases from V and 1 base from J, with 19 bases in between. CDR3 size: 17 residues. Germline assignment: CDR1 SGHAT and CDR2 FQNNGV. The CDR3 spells CASSGPRVGRGTDTQYF. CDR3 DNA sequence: TGTGCCAGCAGCGGCCCGAGGGTGGGACGGGGCACAGATACGCAGTATTTT.

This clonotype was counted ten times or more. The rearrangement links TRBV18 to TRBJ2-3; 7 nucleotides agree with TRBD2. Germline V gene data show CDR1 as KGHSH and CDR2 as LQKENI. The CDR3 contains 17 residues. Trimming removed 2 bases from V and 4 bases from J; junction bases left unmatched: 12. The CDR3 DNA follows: TGTGCCAGCTCACCAAGAGCGGGGCTGGGCGACGCAGATACGCAGTATTTT. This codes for CASSPRAGLGDADTQYF.

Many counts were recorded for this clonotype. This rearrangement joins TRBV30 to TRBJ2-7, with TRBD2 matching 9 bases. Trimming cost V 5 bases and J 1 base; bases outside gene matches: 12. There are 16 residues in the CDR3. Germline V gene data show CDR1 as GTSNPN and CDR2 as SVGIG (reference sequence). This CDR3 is CAWSEPSGEISYEQYF. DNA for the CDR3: TGTGCCTGGTCGGAACCTAGCGGGGAGATTTCCTACGAGCAGTACTTC. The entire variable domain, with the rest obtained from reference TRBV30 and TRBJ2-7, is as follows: SQTIHQWPATLVQPVGSPLSLECTVEGTSNPNLYWYRQAAGRGLQLLFYSVGIGQISSEVPQNLSASRPQDRQFILSSKKLLLSDSGFYLCAWSEPSGEISYEQYFGPGTRLTVT.

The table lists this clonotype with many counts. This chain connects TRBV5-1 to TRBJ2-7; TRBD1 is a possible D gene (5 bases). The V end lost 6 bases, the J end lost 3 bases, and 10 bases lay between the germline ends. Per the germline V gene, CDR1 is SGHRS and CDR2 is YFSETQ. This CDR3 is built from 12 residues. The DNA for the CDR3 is TGCGCCAGCATGGACATAAGCTACGAGCAGTACTTC. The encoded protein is CASMDISYEQYF.

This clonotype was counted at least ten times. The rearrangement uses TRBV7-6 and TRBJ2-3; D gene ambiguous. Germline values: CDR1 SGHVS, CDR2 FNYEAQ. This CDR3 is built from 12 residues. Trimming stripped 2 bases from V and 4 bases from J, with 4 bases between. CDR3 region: CASSLSSDTQYF. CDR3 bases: TGTGCCAGCAGCTTATCCTCAGATACGCAGTATTTT.

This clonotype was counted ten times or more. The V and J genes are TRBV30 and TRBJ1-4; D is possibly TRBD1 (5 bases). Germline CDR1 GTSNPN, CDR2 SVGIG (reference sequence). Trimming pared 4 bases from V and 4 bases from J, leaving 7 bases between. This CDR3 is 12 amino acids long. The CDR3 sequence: CAWTGNNEKLFF. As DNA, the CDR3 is TGTGCCTGGACAGGGAATAATGAAAAACTGTTTTTT.

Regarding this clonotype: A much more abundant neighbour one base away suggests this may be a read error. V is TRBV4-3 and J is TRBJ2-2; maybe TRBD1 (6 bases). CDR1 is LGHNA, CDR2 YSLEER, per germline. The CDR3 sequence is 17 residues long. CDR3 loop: CASSQDNTGWNTGKLFF. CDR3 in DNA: TGCGCCAGCAGCCAAGACAACACAGGGTGGAACACCGGGAAGCTGTTTTTT.

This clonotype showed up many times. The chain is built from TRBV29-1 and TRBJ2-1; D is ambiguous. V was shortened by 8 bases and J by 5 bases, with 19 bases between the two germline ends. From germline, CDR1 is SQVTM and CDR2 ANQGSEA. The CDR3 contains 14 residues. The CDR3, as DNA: TGCAGCTCTCTTGCGGCGAGTCATGACAATGAGCAGTTCTTC. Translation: CSSLAASHDNEQFF.

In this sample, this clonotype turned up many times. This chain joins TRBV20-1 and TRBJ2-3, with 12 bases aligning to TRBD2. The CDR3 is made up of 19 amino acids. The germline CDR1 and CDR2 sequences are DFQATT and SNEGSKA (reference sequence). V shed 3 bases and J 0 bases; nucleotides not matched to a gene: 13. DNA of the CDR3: TGCAGTGCTAGGCTAGCGGGAGGGCTCCCAGTTACTAGCACAGATACGCAGTATTTT. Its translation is CSARLAGGLPVTSTDTQYF.

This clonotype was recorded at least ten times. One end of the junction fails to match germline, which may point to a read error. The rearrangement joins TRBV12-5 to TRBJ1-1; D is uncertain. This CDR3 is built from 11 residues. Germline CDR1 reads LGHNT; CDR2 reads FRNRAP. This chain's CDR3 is CASGLGTEAFF. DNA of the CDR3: TGTGCTAGTGGGTTGGGGACTGAAGCTTTCTTT.

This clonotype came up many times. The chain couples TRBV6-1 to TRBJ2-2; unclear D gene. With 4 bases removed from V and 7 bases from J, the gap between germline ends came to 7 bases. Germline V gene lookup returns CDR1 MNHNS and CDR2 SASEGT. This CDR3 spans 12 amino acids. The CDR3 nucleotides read TGTGCCAGCAGTGTCCTTGGCGGGGAGCTGTTTTTT. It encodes CASSVLGGELFF.

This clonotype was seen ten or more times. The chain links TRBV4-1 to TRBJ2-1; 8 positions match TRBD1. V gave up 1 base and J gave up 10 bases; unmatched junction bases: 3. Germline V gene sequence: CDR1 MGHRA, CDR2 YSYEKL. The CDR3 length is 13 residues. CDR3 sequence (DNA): TGCGCCAGCAGCCAAGGGACAGGGTTCGAGCAGTTCTTC. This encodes CASSQGTGFEQFF.

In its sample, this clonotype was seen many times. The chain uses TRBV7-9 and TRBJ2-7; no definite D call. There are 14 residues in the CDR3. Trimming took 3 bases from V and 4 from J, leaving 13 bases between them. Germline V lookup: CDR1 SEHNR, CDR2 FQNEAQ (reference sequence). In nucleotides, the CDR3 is TGTGCCAGCAGCTTGACCGAGTTGGAGTACGAGCAGTACTTC. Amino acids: CASSLTELEYEQYF.

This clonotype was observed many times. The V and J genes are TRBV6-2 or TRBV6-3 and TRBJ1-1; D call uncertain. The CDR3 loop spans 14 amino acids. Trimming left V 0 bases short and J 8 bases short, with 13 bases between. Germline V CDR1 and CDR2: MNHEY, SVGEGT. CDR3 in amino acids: CASSYSTEGAEAFF. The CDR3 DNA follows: TGTGCCAGCAGTTACTCCACGGAGGGCGCCGAAGCTTTCTTT.

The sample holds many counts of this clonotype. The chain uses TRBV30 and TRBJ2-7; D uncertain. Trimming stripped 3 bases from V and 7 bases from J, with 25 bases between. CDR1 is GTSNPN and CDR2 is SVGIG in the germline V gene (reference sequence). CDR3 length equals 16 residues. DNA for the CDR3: TGTGCCTGGAGCCTGGGATCTTTAGGGATCTTCAGGGAGCAGTACTTC. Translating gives CAWSLGSLGIFREQYF.

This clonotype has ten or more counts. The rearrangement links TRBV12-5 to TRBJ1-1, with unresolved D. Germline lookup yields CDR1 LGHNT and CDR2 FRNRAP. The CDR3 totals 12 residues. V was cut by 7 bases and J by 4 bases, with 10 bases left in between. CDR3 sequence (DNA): TGTGCTAGTGATGACGCTACCACTGAAGCTTTCTTT. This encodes CASDDATTEAFF.

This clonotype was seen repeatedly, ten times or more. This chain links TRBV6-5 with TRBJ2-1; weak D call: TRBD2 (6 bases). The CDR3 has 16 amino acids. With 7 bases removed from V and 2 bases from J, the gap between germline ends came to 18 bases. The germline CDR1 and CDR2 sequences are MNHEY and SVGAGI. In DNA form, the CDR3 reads TGTGCCAGCAATCCATATACGGGGGACCCCTACAATGAGCAGTTCTTC. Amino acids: CASNPYTGDPYNEQFF.

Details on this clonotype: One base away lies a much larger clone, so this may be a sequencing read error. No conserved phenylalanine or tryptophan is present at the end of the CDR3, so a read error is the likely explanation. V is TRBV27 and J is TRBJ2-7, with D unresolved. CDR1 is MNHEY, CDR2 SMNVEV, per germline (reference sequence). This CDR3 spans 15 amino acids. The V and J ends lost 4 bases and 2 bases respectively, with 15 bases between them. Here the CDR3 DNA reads TGTGCCAGCAGTTACGATCCCAGAGGAACCTACGAGCAGTACTTA. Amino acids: CASSYDPRGTYEQYL.